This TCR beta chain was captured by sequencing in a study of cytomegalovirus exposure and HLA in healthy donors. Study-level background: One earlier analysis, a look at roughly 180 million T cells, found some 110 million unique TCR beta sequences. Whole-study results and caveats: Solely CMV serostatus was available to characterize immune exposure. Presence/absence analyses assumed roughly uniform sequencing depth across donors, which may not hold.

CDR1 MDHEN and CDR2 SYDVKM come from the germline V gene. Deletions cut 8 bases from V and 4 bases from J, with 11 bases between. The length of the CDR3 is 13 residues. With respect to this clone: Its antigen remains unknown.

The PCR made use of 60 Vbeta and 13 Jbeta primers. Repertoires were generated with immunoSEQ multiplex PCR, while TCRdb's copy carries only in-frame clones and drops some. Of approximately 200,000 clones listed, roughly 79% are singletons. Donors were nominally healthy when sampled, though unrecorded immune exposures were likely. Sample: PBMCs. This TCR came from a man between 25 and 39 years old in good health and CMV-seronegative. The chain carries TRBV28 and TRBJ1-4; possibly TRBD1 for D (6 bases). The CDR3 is CASRGGYNEKLFF. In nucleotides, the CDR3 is TGTGCCAGCCGCGGGGGCTATAATGAAAAACTGTTTTTT.